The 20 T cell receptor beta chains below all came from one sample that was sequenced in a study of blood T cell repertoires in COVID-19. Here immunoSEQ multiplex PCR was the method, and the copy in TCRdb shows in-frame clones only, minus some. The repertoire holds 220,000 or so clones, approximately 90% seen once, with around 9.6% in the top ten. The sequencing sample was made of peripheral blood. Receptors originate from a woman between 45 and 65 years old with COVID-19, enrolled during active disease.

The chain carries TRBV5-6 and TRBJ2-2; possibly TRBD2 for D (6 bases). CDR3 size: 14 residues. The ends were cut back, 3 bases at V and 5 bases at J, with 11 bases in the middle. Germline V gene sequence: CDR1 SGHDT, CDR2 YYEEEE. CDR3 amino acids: CASSSLGGTGELFF. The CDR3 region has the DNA TGTGCCAGCAGCTCCCTCGGGGGAACCGGGGAGCTGTTTTTT.

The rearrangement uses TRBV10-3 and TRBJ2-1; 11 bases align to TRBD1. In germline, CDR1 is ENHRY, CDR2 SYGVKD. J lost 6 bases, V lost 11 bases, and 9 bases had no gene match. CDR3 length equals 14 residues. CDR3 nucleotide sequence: TGTGCCGCCAGAGCCGGGACAGGGGGCAATGAGCAGTTCTTC. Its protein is CAARAGTGGNEQFF.

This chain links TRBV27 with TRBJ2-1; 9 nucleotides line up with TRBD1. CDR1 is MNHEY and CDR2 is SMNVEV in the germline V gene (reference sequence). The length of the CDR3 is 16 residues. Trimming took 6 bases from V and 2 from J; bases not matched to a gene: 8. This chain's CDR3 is CASRRGQGGAYNEQFF. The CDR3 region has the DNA TGTGCCAGCAGGAGGGGACAGGGAGGGGCCTACAATGAGCAGTTCTTC.

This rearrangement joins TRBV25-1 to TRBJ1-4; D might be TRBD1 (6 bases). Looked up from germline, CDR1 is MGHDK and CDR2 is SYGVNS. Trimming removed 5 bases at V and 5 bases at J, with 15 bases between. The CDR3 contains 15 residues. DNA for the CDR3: TGTGCCAGCAGTCACCGGGGAGGGACAAATGAAAAACTGTTTTTT. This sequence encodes CASSHRGGTNEKLFF.

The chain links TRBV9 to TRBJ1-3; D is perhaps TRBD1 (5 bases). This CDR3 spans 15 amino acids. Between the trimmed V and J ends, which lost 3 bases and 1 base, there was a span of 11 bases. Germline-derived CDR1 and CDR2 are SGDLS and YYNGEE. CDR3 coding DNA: TGTGCCAGCAGCGACCAGGGTTATTCTGGAAACACCATATATTTT. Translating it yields CASSDQGYSGNTIYF.

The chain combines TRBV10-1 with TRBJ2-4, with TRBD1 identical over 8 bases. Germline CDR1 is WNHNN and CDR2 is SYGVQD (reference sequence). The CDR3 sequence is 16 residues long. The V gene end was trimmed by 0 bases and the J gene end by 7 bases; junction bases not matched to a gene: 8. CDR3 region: CASSESGGQGSNIQYF. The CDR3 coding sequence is TGCGCCAGCAGTGAGTCGGGAGGACAGGGTTCGAACATTCAGTACTTC.

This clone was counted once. CDR3 protein: CASSYTDNEQFF. CDR3 coding DNA: TGTGCCAGCAGTTACACAGACAATGAGCAGTTCTTC. V usage is TRBV6-2 or TRBV6-3 and J usage is TRBJ2-1; D call uncertain. Germline loops: CDR1 MNHEY, CDR2 SVGEGT. The CDR3 is made up of 12 amino acids. Trimming took 2 bases from V and 5 from J, leaving 4 bases between them.

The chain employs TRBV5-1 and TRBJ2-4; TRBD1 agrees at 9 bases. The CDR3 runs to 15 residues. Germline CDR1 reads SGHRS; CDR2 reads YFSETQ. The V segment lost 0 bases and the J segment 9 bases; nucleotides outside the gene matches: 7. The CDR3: CASSLEDRGGTIQYF. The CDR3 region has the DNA TGCGCCAGCAGCTTGGAGGACAGGGGAGGGACCATTCAGTACTTC.

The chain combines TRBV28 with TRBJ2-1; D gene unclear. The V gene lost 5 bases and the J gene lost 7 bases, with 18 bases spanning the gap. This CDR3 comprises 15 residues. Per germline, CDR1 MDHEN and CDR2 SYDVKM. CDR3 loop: CASSEQHGLENEQFF. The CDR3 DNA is TGTGCCAGCAGTGAGCAGCATGGGTTGGAGAATGAGCAGTTCTTC.

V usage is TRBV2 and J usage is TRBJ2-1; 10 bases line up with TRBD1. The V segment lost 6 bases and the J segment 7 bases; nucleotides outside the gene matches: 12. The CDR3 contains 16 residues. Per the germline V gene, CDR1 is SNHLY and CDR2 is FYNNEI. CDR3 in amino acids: CASSTPRDRGRNEQFF. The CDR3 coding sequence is TGTGCCAGCAGCACTCCCCGGGACAGGGGACGGAATGAGCAGTTCTTC.

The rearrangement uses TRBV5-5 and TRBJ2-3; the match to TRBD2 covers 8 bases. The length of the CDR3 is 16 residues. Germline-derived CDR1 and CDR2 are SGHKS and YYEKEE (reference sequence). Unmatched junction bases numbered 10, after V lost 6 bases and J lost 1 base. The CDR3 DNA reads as TGTGCCAGCACCTACTCCCTGACTAGCGGCACAGATACGCAGTATTTT. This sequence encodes CASTYSLTSGTDTQYF.

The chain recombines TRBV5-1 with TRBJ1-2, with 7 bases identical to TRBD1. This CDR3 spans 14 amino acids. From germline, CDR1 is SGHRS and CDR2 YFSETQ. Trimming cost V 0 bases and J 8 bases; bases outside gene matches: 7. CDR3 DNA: TGCGCCAGCAGCTTGGATGGGACAGAGAGGGGCTACACCTTC. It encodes CASSLDGTERGYTF.

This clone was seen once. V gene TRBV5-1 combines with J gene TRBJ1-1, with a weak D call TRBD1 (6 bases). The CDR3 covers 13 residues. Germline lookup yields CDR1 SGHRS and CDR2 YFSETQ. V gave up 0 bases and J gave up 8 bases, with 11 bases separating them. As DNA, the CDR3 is TGCGCCAGCAGCTTGGATATAGGGACAGAAGCTTTCTTT. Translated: CASSLDIGTEAFF.

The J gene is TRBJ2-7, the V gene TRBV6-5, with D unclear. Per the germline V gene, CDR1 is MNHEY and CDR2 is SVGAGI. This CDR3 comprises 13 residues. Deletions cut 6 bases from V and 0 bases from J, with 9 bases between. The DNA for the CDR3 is TGTGCCAGCAGCCTGACATTCTCCTACGAGCAGTACGTC. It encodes CASSLTFSYEQYV.

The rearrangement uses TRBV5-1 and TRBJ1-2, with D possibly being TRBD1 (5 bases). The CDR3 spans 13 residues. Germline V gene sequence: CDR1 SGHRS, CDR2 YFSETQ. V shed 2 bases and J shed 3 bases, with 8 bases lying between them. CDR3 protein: CASSLQVDYGYTF. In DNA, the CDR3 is TGCGCCAGCAGCTTACAGGTCGACTATGGCTACACCTTC.

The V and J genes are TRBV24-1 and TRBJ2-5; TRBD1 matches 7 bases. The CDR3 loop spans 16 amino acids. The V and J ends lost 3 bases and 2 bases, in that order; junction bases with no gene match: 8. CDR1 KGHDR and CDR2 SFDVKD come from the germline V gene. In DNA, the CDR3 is TGTGCCACCAGTGATCCGCTCGGACAGGTACAAGAGACCCAGTACTTC. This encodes CATSDPLGQVQETQYF.

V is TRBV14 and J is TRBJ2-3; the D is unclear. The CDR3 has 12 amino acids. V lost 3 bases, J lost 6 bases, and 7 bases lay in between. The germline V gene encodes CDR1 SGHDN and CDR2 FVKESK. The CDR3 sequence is CASSQSPDTQYF. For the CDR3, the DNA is TGTGCCAGCAGCCAGAGTCCGGATACGCAGTATTTT.

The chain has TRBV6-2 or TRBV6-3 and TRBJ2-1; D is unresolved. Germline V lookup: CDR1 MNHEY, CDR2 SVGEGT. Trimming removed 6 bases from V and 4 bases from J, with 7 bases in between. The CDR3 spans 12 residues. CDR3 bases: TGTGCCAGCAGCCCTCCTTACAATGAGCAGTTCTTC. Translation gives CASSPPYNEQFF.

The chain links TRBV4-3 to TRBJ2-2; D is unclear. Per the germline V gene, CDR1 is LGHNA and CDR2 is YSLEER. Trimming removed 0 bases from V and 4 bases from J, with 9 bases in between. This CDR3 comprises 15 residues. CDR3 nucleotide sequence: TGCGCCAGCAGCCAAGATAGTATATCCACCGGGGAGCTGTTTTTT. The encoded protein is CASSQDSISTGELFF.

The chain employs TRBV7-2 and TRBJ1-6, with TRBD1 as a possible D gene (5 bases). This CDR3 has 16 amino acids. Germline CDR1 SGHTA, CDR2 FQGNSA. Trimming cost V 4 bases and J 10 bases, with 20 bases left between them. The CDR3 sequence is CASSSVLPRAQSPLHF. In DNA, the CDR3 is TGTGCCAGCAGCTCAGTTCTACCCAGGGCTCAGTCACCCCTCCACTTT.